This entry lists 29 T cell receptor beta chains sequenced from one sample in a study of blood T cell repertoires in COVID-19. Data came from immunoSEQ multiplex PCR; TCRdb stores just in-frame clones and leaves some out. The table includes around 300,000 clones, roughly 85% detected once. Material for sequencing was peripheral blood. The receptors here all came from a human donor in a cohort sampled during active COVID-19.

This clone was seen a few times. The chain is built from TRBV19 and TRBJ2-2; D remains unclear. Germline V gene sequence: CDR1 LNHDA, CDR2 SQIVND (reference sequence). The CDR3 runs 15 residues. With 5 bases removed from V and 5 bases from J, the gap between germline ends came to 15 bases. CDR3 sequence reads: CASSVHGLRTGELFF. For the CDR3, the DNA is TGTGCCAGTAGTGTTCATGGGTTGAGGACCGGGGAGCTGTTTTTT.

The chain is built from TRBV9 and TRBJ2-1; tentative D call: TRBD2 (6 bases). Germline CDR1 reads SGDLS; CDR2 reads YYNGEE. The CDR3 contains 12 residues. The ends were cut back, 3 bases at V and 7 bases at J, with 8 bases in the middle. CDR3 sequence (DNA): TGTGCCAGCAGCGGGAGGGCTAATGAGCAGTTCTTC. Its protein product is CASSGRANEQFF. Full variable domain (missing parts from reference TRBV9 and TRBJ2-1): DSGVTQTPKHLITATGQRVTLRCSPRSGDLSVYWYQQSLDQGLQFLIQYYNGEERAKGNILERFSAQQFPDLHSELNLSSLELGDSALYFCASSGRANEQFFGPGTRLTVL.

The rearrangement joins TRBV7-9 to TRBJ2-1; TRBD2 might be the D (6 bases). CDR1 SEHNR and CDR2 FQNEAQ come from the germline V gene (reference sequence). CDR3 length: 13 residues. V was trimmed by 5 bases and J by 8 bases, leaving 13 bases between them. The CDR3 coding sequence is TGTGCCAGCAGCGTAGACAGCGGGCATGAGCAGTTCTTC. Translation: CASSVDSGHEQFF.

CDR3 sequence (DNA): TGCGCCAGCAGCTTGGCCCCGGGACTAGCGAACGAGCAGTACTTC. It codes for CASSLAPGLANEQYF. This chain uses TRBV5-1 with TRBJ2-7, with TRBD2 matching over 10 bases. The CDR3 consists of 15 residues. The trim removed 0 bases at V and 5 bases at J, leaving 5 bases unmatched. The germline gives CDR1 SGHRS, CDR2 YFSETQ. Based on the CDR3 plus reference TRBV5-1 and TRBJ2-7, the full variable domain is KAGVTQTPRYLIKTRGQQVTLSCSPISGHRSVSWYQQTPGQGLQFLFEYFSETQRNKGNFPGRFSGRQFSNSRSEMNVSTLELGDSALYLCASSLAPGLANEQYFGPGTRLTVT.

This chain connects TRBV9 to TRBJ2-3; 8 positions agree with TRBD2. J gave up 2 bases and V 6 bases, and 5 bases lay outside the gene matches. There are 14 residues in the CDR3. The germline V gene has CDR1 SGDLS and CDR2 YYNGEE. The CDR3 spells CASNISGVTDTQYF. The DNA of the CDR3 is TGTGCCAGCAACATTAGCGGGGTCACAGATACGCAGTATTTT. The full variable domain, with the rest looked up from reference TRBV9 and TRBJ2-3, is DSGVTQTPKHLITATGQRVTLRCSPRSGDLSVYWYQQSLDQGLQFLIQYYNGEERAKGNILERFSAQQFPDLHSELNLSSLELGDSALYFCASNISGVTDTQYFGPGTRLTVL.

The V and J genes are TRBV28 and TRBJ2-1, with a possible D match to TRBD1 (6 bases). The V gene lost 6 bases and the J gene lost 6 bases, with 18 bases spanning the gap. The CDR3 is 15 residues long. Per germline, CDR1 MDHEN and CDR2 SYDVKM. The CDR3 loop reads CASSPQGQSGNEQFF. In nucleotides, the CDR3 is TGTGCCAGCAGCCCACAGGGCCAGTCTGGCAATGAGCAGTTCTTC. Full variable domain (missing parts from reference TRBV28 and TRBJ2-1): DVKVTQSSRYLVKRTGEKVFLECVQDMDHENMFWYRQDPGLGLRLIYFSYDVKMKEKGDIPEGYSVSREKKERFSLILESASTNQTSMYLCASSPQGQSGNEQFFGPGTRLTVL.

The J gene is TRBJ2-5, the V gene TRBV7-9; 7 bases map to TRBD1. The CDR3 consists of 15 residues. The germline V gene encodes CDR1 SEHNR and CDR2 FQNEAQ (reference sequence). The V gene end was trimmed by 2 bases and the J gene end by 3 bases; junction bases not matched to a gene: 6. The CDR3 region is CASSLSSRGKETQYF. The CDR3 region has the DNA TGTGCCAGCAGCTTATCCTCCAGGGGGAAAGAGACCCAGTACTTC.

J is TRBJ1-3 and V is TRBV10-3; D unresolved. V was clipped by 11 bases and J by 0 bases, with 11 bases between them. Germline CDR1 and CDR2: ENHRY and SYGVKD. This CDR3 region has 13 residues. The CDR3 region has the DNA TGTGCCGCTGGGAGGCTCTCTGGAAACACCATATATTTT. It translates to CAAGRLSGNTIYF.

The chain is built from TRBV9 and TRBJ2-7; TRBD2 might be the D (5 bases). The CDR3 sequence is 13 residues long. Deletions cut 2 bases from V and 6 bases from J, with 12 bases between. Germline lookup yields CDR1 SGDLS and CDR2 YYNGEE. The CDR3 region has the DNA TGTGCCAGCAGCGTTTGGGGAGAAACCGAGCAGTACTTC. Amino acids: CASSVWGETEQYF.

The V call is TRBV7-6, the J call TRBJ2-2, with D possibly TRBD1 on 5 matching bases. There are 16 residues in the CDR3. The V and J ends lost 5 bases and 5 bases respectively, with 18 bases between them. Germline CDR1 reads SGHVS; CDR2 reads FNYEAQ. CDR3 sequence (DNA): TGTGCCAGCAGCCTTATGGTACAGGATGTAACCGGGGAGCTGTTTTTT. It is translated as CASSLMVQDVTGELFF. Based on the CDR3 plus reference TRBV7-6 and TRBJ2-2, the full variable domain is GAGVSQSPRYKVTKRGQDVALRCDPISGHVSLYWYRQALGQGPEFLTYFNYEAQQDKSGLPNDRFSAERPEGSISTLTIQRTEQRDSAMYRCASSLMVQDVTGELFFGEGSRLTVL.

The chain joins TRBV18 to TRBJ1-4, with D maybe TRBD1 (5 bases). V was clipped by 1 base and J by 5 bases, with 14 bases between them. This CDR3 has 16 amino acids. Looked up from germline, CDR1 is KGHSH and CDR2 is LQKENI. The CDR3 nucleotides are TGTGCCAGCTCACCACTCCCAGGGCGTGGGAATGAAAAACTGTTTTTT. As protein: CASSPLPGRGNEKLFF.

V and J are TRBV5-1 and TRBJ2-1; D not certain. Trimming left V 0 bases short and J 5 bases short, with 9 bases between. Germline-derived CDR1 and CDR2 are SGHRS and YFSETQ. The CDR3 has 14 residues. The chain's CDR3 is CASSLEREDNEQFF. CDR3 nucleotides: TGCGCCAGCAGCTTGGAGCGAGAAGACAATGAGCAGTTCTTC.

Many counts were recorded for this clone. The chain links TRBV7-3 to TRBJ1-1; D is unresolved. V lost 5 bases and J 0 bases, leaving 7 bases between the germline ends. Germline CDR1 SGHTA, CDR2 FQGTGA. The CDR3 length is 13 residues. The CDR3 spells CASSAFMNTEAFF. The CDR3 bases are TGTGCCAGCAGCGCGTTTATGAACACTGAAGCTTTCTTT.

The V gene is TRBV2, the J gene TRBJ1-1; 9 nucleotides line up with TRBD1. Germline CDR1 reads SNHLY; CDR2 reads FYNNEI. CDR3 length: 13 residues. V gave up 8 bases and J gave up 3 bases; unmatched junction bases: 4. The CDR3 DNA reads TGTGCCAGCGGCTGGACAGGGGACACTGAAGCTTTCTTT. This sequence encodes CASGWTGDTEAFF.

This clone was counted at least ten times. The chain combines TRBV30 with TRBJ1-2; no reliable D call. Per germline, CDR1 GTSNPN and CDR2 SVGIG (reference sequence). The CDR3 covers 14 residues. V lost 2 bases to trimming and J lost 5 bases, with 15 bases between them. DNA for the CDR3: TGTGCCTGGAGTTACCCGGGAGGCAGATATGGCTACACCTTC. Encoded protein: CAWSYPGGRYGYTF.

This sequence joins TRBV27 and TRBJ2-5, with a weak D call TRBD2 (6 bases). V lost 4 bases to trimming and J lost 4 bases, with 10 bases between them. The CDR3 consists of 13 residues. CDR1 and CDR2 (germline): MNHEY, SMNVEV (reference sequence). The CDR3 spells CASSSLRGETQYF. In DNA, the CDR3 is TGTGCCAGCAGTTCGCTGCGGGGAGAGACCCAGTACTTC.

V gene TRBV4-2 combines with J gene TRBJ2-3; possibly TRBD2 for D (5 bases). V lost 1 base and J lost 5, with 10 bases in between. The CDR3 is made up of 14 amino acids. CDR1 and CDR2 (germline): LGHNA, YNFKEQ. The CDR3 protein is CASSQGTSGDTQYF. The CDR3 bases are TGTGCCAGCAGCCAAGGGACTTCTGGAGATACGCAGTATTTT.

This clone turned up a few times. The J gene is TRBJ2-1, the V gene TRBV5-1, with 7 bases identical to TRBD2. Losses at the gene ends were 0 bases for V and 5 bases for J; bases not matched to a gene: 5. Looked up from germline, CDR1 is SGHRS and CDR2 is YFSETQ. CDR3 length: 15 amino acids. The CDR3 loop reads CASSLERGNNNEQFF. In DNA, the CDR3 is TGCGCCAGCAGCTTGGAGCGGGGTAACAACAATGAGCAGTTCTTC.

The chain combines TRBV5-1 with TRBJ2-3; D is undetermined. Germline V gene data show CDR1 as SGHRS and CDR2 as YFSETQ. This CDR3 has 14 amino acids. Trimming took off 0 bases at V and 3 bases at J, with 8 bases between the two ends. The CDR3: CASSLGSNTDTQYF. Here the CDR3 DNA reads TGCGCCAGCAGCTTGGGCTCTAATACAGATACGCAGTATTTT.

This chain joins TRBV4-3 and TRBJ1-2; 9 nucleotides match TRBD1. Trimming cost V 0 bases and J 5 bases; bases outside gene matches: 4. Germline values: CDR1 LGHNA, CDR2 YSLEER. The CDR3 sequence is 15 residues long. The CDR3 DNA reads TGCGCCAGCAGCCAAGAGCGGGACAGGGCATATGGCTACACCTTC. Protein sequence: CASSQERDRAYGYTF.

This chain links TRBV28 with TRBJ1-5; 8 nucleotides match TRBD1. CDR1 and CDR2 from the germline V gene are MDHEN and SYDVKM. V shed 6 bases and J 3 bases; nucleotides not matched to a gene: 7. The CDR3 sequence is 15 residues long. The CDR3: CASRPGTGFNQPQHF. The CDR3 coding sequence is TGTGCCAGCAGGCCCGGGACAGGCTTCAATCAGCCCCAGCATTTT. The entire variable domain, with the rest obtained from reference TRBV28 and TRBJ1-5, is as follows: DVKVTQSSRYLVKRTGEKVFLECVQDMDHENMFWYRQDPGLGLRLIYFSYDVKMKEKGDIPEGYSVSREKKERFSLILESASTNQTSMYLCASRPGTGFNQPQHFGDGTRLSIL.

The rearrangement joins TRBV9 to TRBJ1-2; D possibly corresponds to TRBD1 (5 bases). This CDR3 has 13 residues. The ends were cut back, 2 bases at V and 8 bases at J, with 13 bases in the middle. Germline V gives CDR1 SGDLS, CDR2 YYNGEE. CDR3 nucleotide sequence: TGTGCCAGCAGCGTCGCAGGGCCGGTGGGCTACACCTTC. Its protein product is CASSVAGPVGYTF. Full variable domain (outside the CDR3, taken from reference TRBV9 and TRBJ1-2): DSGVTQTPKHLITATGQRVTLRCSPRSGDLSVYWYQQSLDQGLQFLIQYYNGEERAKGNILERFSAQQFPDLHSELNLSSLELGDSALYFCASSVAGPVGYTFGSGTRLTVV.

CDR3 protein: CSAHRSGETQYF. CDR3 coding DNA: TGCAGCGCCCATCGCTCGGGAGAGACCCAGTACTTC. The V gene is TRBV29-1, the J gene TRBJ2-5; unclear D gene. Trimming left V 7 bases short and J 4 bases short, with 13 bases between. The CDR3 runs to 12 residues. The V gene's germline CDR1 is SQVTM and CDR2 ANQGSEA. Based on the CDR3 plus reference TRBV29-1 and TRBJ2-5, the full variable domain is SAVISQKPSRDICQRGTSLTIQCQVDSQVTMMFWYRQQPGQSLTLIATANQGSEATYESGFVIDKFPISRPNLTFSTLTVSNMSPEDSSIYLCSAHRSGETQYFGPGTRLLVL.

This CDR3 is CASSPPRGRLNQPQHF. DNA for the CDR3: TGTGCCAGTAGTCCCCCACGGGGTCGCCTCAATCAGCCCCAGCATTTT. The chain employs TRBV19 and TRBJ1-5; D is uncertain. This CDR3 region has 16 residues. Germline CDR1 LNHDA, CDR2 SQIVND (reference sequence). The ends were cut back, 5 bases at V and 3 bases at J, with 17 bases in the middle.

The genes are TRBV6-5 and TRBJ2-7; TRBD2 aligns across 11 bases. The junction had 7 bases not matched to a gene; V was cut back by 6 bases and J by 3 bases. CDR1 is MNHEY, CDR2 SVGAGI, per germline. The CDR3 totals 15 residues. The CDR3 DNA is TGTGCCAGCAGGGAGGCTAGCGGGAGGATCTACGAGCAGTACTTC. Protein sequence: CASREASGRIYEQYF.

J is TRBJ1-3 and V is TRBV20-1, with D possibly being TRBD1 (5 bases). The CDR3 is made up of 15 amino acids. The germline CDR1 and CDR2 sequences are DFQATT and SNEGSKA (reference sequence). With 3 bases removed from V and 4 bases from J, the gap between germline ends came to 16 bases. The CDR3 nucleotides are TGCAGTGCTAGTCAAGGGGTGCTTGGAGGAAACACCATATATTTT. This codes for CSASQGVLGGNTIYF.

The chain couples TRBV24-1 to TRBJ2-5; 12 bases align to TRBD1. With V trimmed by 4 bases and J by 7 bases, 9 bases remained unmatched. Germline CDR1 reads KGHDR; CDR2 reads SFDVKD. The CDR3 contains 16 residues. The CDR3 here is CATSDPGTGGEGTQYF. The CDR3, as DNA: TGTGCCACCAGTGACCCCGGGACAGGGGGCGAAGGGACCCAGTACTTC.

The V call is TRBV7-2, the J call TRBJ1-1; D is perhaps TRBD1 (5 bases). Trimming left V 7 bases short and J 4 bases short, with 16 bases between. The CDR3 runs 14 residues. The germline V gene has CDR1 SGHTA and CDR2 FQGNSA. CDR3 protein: CASTPRRGTTEAFF. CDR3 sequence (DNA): TGTGCCAGCACCCCCCGGCGGGGGACCACTGAAGCTTTCTTT. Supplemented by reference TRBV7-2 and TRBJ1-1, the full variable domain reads GAGVSQSPSNKVTEKGKDVELRCDPISGHTALYWYRQSLGQGLEFLIYFQGNSAPDKSGLPSDRFSAERTGGSVSTLTIQRTQQEDSAVYLCASTPRRGTTEAFFGQGTRLTVV.

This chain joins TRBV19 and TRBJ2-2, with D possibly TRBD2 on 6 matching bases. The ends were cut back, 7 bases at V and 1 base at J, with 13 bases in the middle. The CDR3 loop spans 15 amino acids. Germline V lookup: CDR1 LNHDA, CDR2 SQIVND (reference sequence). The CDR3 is CASTLGGLNTGELFF. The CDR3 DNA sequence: TGTGCCAGTACCCTCGGGGGTCTGAACACCGGGGAGCTGTTTTTT.